The rows below give T cell receptor beta chains drawn from one sample of a study of cytomegalovirus exposure and HLA in healthy donors. Method: immunoSEQ multiplex PCR; TCRdb's copy keeps in-frame clones and lacks some. Among about 130,000 clones listed, around 79% were seen once. The sequenced material came from PBMCs. These receptors all come from a woman aged 40 to 49 in good health and CMV-seronegative. Both conserved end residues are part of each CDR3. The D gene is left open where the match is weak. Part of the rows lack a size; the others show once, few, many or a class for expanded clones.

D gene: TRBD1; clone size: NA; V gene: TRBV7-6; J gene: TRBJ1-2; CDR3 protein: CASSIDTGTGGCGYTF; CDR3 DNA: TGTGCCAGCAGCATAGATACCGGGACAGGGGGCTGTGGCTACACCTTC
D gene: NA; clone size: few; V gene: TRBV18; J gene: TRBJ2-2; CDR3 protein: CASSPRGRENTGELFF; CDR3 DNA: TGTGCCAGCTCACCACGTGGCAGGGAGAACACCGGGGAGCTGTTTTTT
D gene: NA; clone size: few; V gene: TRBV4-2; J gene: TRBJ1-4; CDR3 protein: CASSQGQEIYEKLFF; CDR3 DNA: TGTGCCAGCAGCCAAGGTCAAGAGATATATGAAAAACTGTTTTTT
D gene: NA; clone size: few; V gene: TRBV7-2; J gene: TRBJ1-5; CDR3 protein: CASSFGQTYNQPQHF; CDR3 DNA: TGTGCCAGCAGCTTCGGACAGACGTACAATCAGCCCCAGCATTTT
D gene: NA; clone size: NA; V gene: TRBV27; J gene: TRBJ1-5; CDR3 protein: CASKIQGGLQPQHF; CDR3 DNA: TGTGCCAGCAAAATTCAGGGAGGGCTCCAGCCCCAGCATTTT
D gene: NA; clone size: NA; V gene: TRBV28; J gene: TRBJ1-1; CDR3 protein: CASSPGEYTEAFF; CDR3 DNA: TGTGCCAGCAGTCCCGGTGAGTACACTGAAGCTTTCTTT
D gene: NA; clone size: NA; V gene: TRBV4-2; J gene: TRBJ1-2; CDR3 protein: CASSQRGGSFGYTF; CDR3 DNA: TGTGCCAGCAGCCAAAGGGGAGGATCGTTCGGCTACACCTTC
D gene: NA; clone size: NA; V gene: TRBV5-1; J gene: TRBJ1-3; CDR3 protein: CASSAGTHSSGNTIYF; CDR3 DNA: TGCGCCAGCAGCGCAGGGACTCACAGCTCTGGAAACACCATATATTTT
D gene: NA; clone size: few; V gene: TRBV6-5; J gene: TRBJ1-2; CDR3 protein: CASLGGVYGYTF; CDR3 DNA: TGTGCCAGTTTGGGGGGGGTCTATGGCTACACCTTC
D gene: NA; clone size: NA; V gene: TRBV10-1; J gene: TRBJ2-3; CDR3 protein: CASSVYSTDTQYF; CDR3 DNA: TGCGCCAGCAGTGTCTACAGCACAGATACGCAGTATTTT
D gene: TRBD2; clone size: NA; V gene: TRBV6-1; J gene: TRBJ2-5; CDR3 protein: CASSEGGGGAVETQYF; CDR3 DNA: TGTGCCAGCAGTGAAGGGGGCGGGGGGGCGGTAGAGACCCAGTACTTC
D gene: TRBD1; clone size: NA; V gene: TRBV11-2; J gene: TRBJ1-4; CDR3 protein: CASSYGTGDNEKLFF; CDR3 DNA: TGTGCCAGCAGCTATGGGACAGGAGATAATGAAAAACTGTTTTTT
D gene: TRBD1; clone size: NA; V gene: TRBV10-1; J gene: TRBJ2-5; CDR3 protein: CASRGTGDGAETQYF; CDR3 DNA: TGCGCCAGCAGAGGGACAGGGGATGGGGCAGAGACCCAGTACTTC
D gene: NA; clone size: NA; V gene: TRBV13; J gene: TRBJ1-4; CDR3 protein: CASSLGQDEEKLFF; CDR3 DNA: TGTGCCAGCAGCTTGGGGCAGGATGAGGAAAAACTGTTTTTT
D gene: TRBD2; clone size: NA; V gene: TRBV18; J gene: TRBJ2-7; CDR3 protein: CASSQYGRTYEQYF; CDR3 DNA: TGTGCCAGCTCACAGTACGGGAGGACCTACGAGCAGTACTTC
D gene: NA; clone size: few; V gene: TRBV7-8; J gene: TRBJ2-3; CDR3 protein: CASSLEGRSAARTPAEYF; CDR3 DNA: TGTGCCAGCAGCTTAGAAGGAAGATCGGCGGCTAGAACCCCTGCGGAATATTTT
D gene: TRBD2; clone size: NA; V gene: TRBV7-2; J gene: TRBJ2-7; CDR3 protein: CASSTLAGTQEQYF; CDR3 DNA: TGTGCCAGCAGCACCCTAGCGGGGACCCAGGAGCAGTACTTC
D gene: NA; clone size: NA; V gene: TRBV27; J gene: TRBJ2-1; CDR3 protein: CASSSDSYEQFF; CDR3 DNA: TGTGCCAGCAGTTCCGACAGCTATGAGCAGTTCTTC
D gene: TRBD1; clone size: once; V gene: TRBV5-1; J gene: TRBJ2-6; CDR3 protein: CASSLGVGQGAGANVLTF; CDR3 DNA: TGCGCCAGCAGCTTGGGTGTAGGACAGGGGGCTGGGGCCAACGTCCTGACTTTC
D gene: TRBD1; clone size: NA; V gene: TRBV19; J gene: TRBJ2-5; CDR3 protein: CASGQGGFRETQYF; CDR3 DNA: TGTGCCAGCGGACAGGGGGGTTTTAGGGAGACCCAGTACTTC
D gene: NA; clone size: NA; V gene: TRBV30; J gene: TRBJ1-3; CDR3 protein: CAWSRDGNTIYF; CDR3 DNA: TGTGCCTGGAGCAGGGATGGAAACACCATATATTTT